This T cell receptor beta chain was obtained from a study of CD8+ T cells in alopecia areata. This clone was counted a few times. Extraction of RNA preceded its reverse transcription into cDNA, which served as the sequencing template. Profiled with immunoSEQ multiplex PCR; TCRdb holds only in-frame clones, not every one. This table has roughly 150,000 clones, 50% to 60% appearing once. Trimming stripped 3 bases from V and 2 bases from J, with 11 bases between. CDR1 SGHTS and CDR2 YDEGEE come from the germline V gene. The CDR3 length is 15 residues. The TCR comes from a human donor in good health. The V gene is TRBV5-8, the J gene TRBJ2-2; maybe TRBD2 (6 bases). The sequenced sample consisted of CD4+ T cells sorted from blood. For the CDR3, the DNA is TGTGCCAGCAGCTATAAGCGGGTCAACACCGGGGAGCTGTTTTTT. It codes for CASSYKRVNTGELFF. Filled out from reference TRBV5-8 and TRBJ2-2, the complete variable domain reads EAGVTQSPTHLIKTRGQQATLRCSPISGHTSVYWYQQALGLGLQFLLWYDEGEERNRGNFPPRFSGRQFPNYSSELNVNALELEDSALYLCASSYKRVNTGELFFGEGSRLTVL.